This T cell receptor beta chain is drawn from a study of T-cell reconstitution after alpha-beta-depleted transplantation in children (dated by TCRdb to between 2015 and 2016). Study-level background: Using TCR repertoire profiling, the study followed T-cell immune reconstitution in a quantitative way in children after TCRalphabeta/CD19-depleted allogeneic hematopoietic cell transplantation.

Libraries were built with PCR. Sequencing was carried out with an Illumina HiSeq 2500. TCR libraries were prepared with molecular barcoding, using unique molecular identifiers to normalize TCRbeta repertoire quantification. TCRdb itself trimmed the public reads at Q25 with fastp, ran MiXCR and retained productive beta chains. Under each unique CDR3 protein, matching rows form one entry showing the most common genes and DNA. The sample includes hundreds of thousands of distinct CDR3 sequences, with 10% to 13% observed a single time. The top ten constitute less than 5% of the sample. Trimming removed 2 bases from V and 0 bases from J, leaving 2 bases between the germline ends. CDR3 length: 13 amino acids, cysteine to phenylalanine. The DNA shown is the 39-base CDR3, in frame from base 1. A few counts support this clonotype. Its antigen is unknown. No much larger clone is present one base from it, and per-base qualities are unavailable.

Specimen: PBMCs from the stem cell graft donor, collected from the stem cell graft. Recombination joined TRBV12-3 or TRBV12-4 with TRBJ1-3; no D gene call is confident. This TCR was recovered from a human donor who donated a stem cell graft to a child with acute myeloid leukemia. The nucleotide sequence is given as TGTGCCAGCAGTTTATTCTCTGGAAACACCATATATTTT. Translated, it reads CASSLFSGNTIYF.